One and the same sample provided the 25 T cell receptor beta chains below, sequenced in a study of T cell responses to AZD1222 COVID-19 vaccine. Here immunoSEQ multiplex PCR was the method, and the copy in TCRdb shows in-frame clones only, minus some. Of around 140,000 clones in the sample, around nine tenths are singletons; the top ten hold around 1.5%. The source material was peripheral blood, sampled on day 0 of AZD1222 vaccination. These receptor sequences come from an adult in good health.

The chain carries TRBV23-1 and TRBJ1-2, with D perhaps matching TRBD1 (6 bases). TRBV23-1 is recorded as an ORF, its role being uncertain. V gave up 0 bases and J gave up 2 bases, with 19 bases separating them. This CDR3 comprises 18 residues. In DNA, the CDR3 is TGCGCCAGCAGTCAATCGTTTGAAGGCAGGGGCCTCAACTATGGCTACACCTTC. It specifies CASSQSFEGRGLNYGYTF.

CDR3 DNA: TGCGCCAGCAGCTTGGGCCACAGGGGGATTTCACCCCTCCACTTT. Translating it yields CASSLGHRGISPLHF. This chain links TRBV5-1 with TRBJ1-6; 8 nucleotides align to TRBD1. Germline loops: CDR1 SGHRS, CDR2 YFSETQ. Trimming took 0 bases from V and 9 from J; bases not matched to a gene: 5. This CDR3 region has 15 residues. The whole variable domain, remainder taken from reference TRBV5-1 and TRBJ1-6, is KAGVTQTPRYLIKTRGQQVTLSCSPISGHRSVSWYQQTPGQGLQFLFEYFSETQRNKGNFPGRFSGRQFSNSRSEMNVSTLELGDSALYLCASSLGHRGISPLHFGNGTRLTVT.

This chain joins TRBV10-3 and TRBJ1-1; D perhaps matches TRBD1 (5 bases). CDR1 and CDR2 from the germline V gene are ENHRY and SYGVKD. This CDR3 contains 14 residues. V lost 1 base to trimming and J lost 5 bases, with 11 bases between them. The DNA for the CDR3 is TGTGCCATCAGTGAGTTTGGGGCATTAACTGAAGCTTTCTTT. This translates into CAISEFGALTEAFF.

This chain uses TRBV6-6 with TRBJ1-6; D ambiguous. CDR3 length equals 14 residues. CDR1 is MNHNY, CDR2 SVGAGI, per germline (reference sequence). Deletions cut 1 base from V and 6 bases from J, with 7 bases between. DNA for the CDR3: TGTGCCAGCAGTTACTTGGATTTTAATTCACCCCTCCACTTT. It is translated as CASSYLDFNSPLHF.

The chain has TRBV12-3 or TRBV12-4 and TRBJ1-6; D remains ambiguous. V gave up 3 bases and J gave up 10 bases, with 7 bases separating them. The CDR3 runs to 12 residues. In DNA form, the CDR3 reads TGTGCCAGCAGTTTCCCGAAATCACCCCTCCACTTT. Amino acids: CASSFPKSPLHF.

The chain joins TRBV6-1 to TRBJ2-6; 7 nucleotides align to TRBD1. J was trimmed by 0 bases and V by 0 bases; bases with no gene match: 11. Germline CDR1 reads MNHNS; CDR2 reads SASEGT. The CDR3 covers 20 residues. The CDR3 sequence: CASSEALGGWVTSGANVLTF. CDR3 nucleotide sequence: TGTGCCAGCAGTGAAGCGCTAGGGGGCTGGGTAACCTCTGGGGCCAACGTCCTGACTTTC.

The V call is TRBV13, the J call TRBJ2-5; maybe TRBD1 (5 bases). Germline CDR1 and CDR2: PRHDT and FYEKMQ (reference sequence). The length of the CDR3 is 14 residues. V was trimmed by 4 bases and J by 5 bases, leaving 14 bases between them. The CDR3, as DNA: TGTGCCAGCAGCTCCGATGACAGTCAGGAGACCCAGTACTTC. This translates into CASSSDDSQETQYF.

The chain couples TRBV11-3 to TRBJ1-5, with 9 bases that match TRBD1. J gave up 0 bases and V 6 bases, and 15 bases lay outside the gene matches. The CDR3 loop spans 19 amino acids. In germline, CDR1 is SGHNT, CDR2 YENEEA. CDR3 amino acids: CASSPIRDRVLYSNQPQHF. The CDR3 bases are TGTGCCAGCAGTCCCATCCGGGACAGGGTACTTTATAGCAATCAGCCCCAGCATTTT.

The rearrangement links TRBV9 to TRBJ2-3; 7 bases map to TRBD1. The length of the CDR3 is 16 residues. Germline CDR1 SGDLS, CDR2 YYNGEE. Trimming at V came to 0 bases and at J to 4 bases, leaving 8 bases not matched to a gene. DNA of the CDR3: TGTGCCAGCAGCGTAGCAGGGGGAGTAATGGCAGATACGCAGTATTTT. Protein product: CASSVAGGVMADTQYF.

This clone was observed a handful of times. CDR3 sequence reads: CASSDSTSGSNEQFF. CDR3 coding DNA: TGTGCCAGCAGTGACTCGACTAGCGGGAGCAATGAGCAGTTCTTC. The chain couples TRBV6-4 to TRBJ2-1; TRBD2 aligns across 12 bases. V lost 0 bases and J lost 6; bases outside the gene matches: 0. Germline lookup yields CDR1 MRHNA and CDR2 SNTAGT. The CDR3 totals 15 residues.

This clone was found once. This sample includes further DNA sequences coding for the same CDR3. This chain joins TRBV7-9 and TRBJ2-7; D is unresolved. CDR1 and CDR2 from the germline V gene are SEHNR and FQNEAQ (reference sequence). The V end was cut by 6 bases, the J end by 3 bases, with 9 bases between. The length of the CDR3 is 12 residues. CDR3 coding DNA: TGTGCCAGCAGTCTTGGCAGCTACGAGCAGTACTTC. Amino acids: CASSLGSYEQYF.

This clone came up once. V gene TRBV28 combines with J gene TRBJ2-7; D could derive from TRBD1 or TRBD2 (5 bases each). Trimming removed 8 bases at V and 3 bases at J, with 11 bases between. CDR1 MDHEN and CDR2 SYDVKM come from the germline V gene. The CDR3 has 12 amino acids. This CDR3 is CASSAGSYEQYF. The CDR3 DNA reads as TGTGCCAGCTCAGCAGGGAGCTACGAGCAGTACTTC.

The chain links TRBV5-8 to TRBJ1-2; D gene ambiguous. The CDR3 sequence is 13 residues long. V dropped 1 base and J dropped 10 bases, with 14 bases sitting between them. Germline V gives CDR1 SGHTS, CDR2 YDEGEE. The CDR3 coding sequence is TGTGCCAGCAGCTTGCATAGGAGTGATTCCTACACCTTC. Encoded protein: CASSLHRSDSYTF.

This sequence joins TRBV28 and TRBJ1-2, with D perhaps matching TRBD1 (5 bases). The CDR3 length is 14 residues. Germline V gene lookup returns CDR1 MDHEN and CDR2 SYDVKM. V lost 5 bases and J 4 bases, leaving 14 bases between the germline ends. The CDR3 sequence is CASSPPRDGYGYTF. The CDR3 DNA is TGTGCCAGCAGTCCTCCCCGGGACGGCTATGGCTACACCTTC.

CDR3 region: CASSQGLAGSGNTIYF. In nucleotides, the CDR3 is TGTGCCAGCAGCCAAGGCCTGGCCGGCTCTGGAAACACCATATATTTT. This sequence joins TRBV3-1 (or the pseudogene TRBV3-2) and TRBJ1-3, with D unresolved. This CDR3 is built from 16 residues. With 1 base removed from V and 0 bases from J, the gap between germline ends came to 10 bases. Germline-derived CDR1 and CDR2 are LGHDT and YNNKEL (reference sequence).

The chain carries TRBV7-9 and TRBJ2-5; 11 bases map to TRBD2. Per the germline V gene, CDR1 is SEHNR and CDR2 is FQNEAQ (reference sequence). This CDR3 contains 19 residues. V shed 4 bases and J 4 bases; nucleotides not matched to a gene: 17. CDR3 loop: CASSSLRYPTSGRGETQYF. Written as DNA, the CDR3 is TGTGCCAGCAGCTCTCTGAGGTACCCCACTAGCGGGAGAGGAGAGACCCAGTACTTC.

The V gene is TRBV29-1, the J gene TRBJ2-7; D not resolved. Trimming cost V 5 bases and J 5 bases, with 16 bases left between them. CDR1 is SQVTM, CDR2 ANQGSEA, per germline. CDR3 length: 13 amino acids. The CDR3, as DNA: TGCAGCGTTTGGCTCCAAACCCCTCACGAGCAGTACTTC. This sequence encodes CSVWLQTPHEQYF.

The rearrangement links TRBV5-1 to TRBJ1-2; D is ambiguous. CDR3 length: 13 residues. From germline, CDR1 is SGHRS and CDR2 YFSETQ. Trimming left V 0 bases short and J 5 bases short, with 8 bases between. CDR3 nucleotides: TGCGCCAGCAGCTTGGGCATCGGGTATGGCTACACCTTC. Encoded protein: CASSLGIGYGYTF.

The CDR3, as DNA: TGCGCCAGCAGCCAAGCGGTCAGGGTCCCCCCTGGGGCCAACGTCCTGACTTTC. Amino acid sequence: CASSQAVRVPPGANVLTF. V is TRBV4-1 and J is TRBJ2-6; maybe TRBD1 (5 bases). Germline values: CDR1 MGHRA, CDR2 YSYEKL. V was cut by 1 base and J by 2 bases, with 15 bases left in between. The CDR3 loop spans 18 amino acids.

The V call is TRBV5-1, the J call TRBJ2-7; no reliable D call. Looked up from germline, CDR1 is SGHRS and CDR2 is YFSETQ. Deletions cut 4 bases from V and 12 bases from J, with 26 bases between. This CDR3 contains 15 residues. CDR3 coding DNA: TGCGCCAGCAGCCAGGACCAACCAATATATAATATGCGGTACTTC. Protein: CASSQDQPIYNMRYF.

J is TRBJ2-1 and V is TRBV6-4; 10 positions match TRBD2. Germline values: CDR1 MRHNA, CDR2 SNTAGT. The CDR3 has 15 residues. V trimming: 5 bases; J trimming: 4 bases; junction bases outside the gene matches: 5. The CDR3 loop reads CASSSSGSEYNEQFF. CDR3 in DNA: TGTGCCAGCAGTTCTAGCGGGAGTGAGTACAATGAGCAGTTCTTC.

V gene TRBV9 combines with J gene TRBJ2-7; TRBD2 aligns across 9 bases. The CDR3 is 19 residues long. CDR1 SGDLS and CDR2 YYNGEE come from the germline V gene. With 2 bases clipped from V and 7 bases from J, the junction kept 22 bases outside the gene matches. CDR3: CASSVLPRGRREGVGEQYF. The CDR3 nucleotides read TGTGCCAGCAGCGTCCTACCCCGAGGGCGGCGGGAGGGCGTGGGGGAGCAGTACTTC.

A single count supports this clone. V is TRBV7-9 and J is TRBJ1-2; D ambiguous. The CDR3 totals 14 residues. V shed 3 bases and J shed 0 bases, with 8 bases lying between them. CDR1 is SEHNR, CDR2 FQNEAQ, per germline (reference sequence). The CDR3 nucleotides are TGTGCCAGCAGCTTGAGGTTAGCTAACTATGGCTACACCTTC. It is translated as CASSLRLANYGYTF.

The rearrangement links TRBV4-2 to TRBJ2-5; 7 nucleotides line up with TRBD2. Trimming removed 4 bases from V and 5 bases from J; junction bases left unmatched: 16. This CDR3 is 17 amino acids long. Germline values: CDR1 LGHNA, CDR2 YNFKEQ. Written as DNA, the CDR3 is TGTGCCAGCAGCCCCCCGGCCCTTCTGGGAGGGTCGGAGACCCAGTACTTC. Encoded protein: CASSPPALLGGSETQYF.

The chain combines TRBV4-2 with TRBJ2-1; D is ambiguous. V was trimmed by 1 base and J by 7 bases, leaving 14 bases between them. The CDR3 sequence is 15 residues long. The germline V gene has CDR1 LGHNA and CDR2 YNFKEQ. Written as DNA, the CDR3 is TGTGCCAGCAGCCAAGGTTTAGAGAGTCCTAATGAGCAGTTCTTC. The encoded protein is CASSQGLESPNEQFF.